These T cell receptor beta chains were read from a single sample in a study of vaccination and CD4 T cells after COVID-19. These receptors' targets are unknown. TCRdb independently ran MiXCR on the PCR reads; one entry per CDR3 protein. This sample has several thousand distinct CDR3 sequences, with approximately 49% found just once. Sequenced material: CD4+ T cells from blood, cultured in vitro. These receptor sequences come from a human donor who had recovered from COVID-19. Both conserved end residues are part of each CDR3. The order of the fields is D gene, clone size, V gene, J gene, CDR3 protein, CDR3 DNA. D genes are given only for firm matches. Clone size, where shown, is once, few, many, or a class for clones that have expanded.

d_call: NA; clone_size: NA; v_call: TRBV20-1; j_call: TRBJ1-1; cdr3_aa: CSAIGTENTEAFF; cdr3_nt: TGCAGTGCCATAGGTACAGAAAACACTGAAGCTTTCTTT
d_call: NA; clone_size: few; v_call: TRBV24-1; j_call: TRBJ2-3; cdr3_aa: CATSDSLASDTQYF; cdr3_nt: TGTGCCACCAGTGACTCCTTAGCGTCAGATACGCAGTATTTT
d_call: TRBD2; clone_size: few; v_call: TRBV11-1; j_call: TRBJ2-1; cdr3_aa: CASSLGTSGAYNEQFF; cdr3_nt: TGTGCCAGCAGCTTAGGGACTAGCGGAGCCTACAATGAGCAGTTCTTC
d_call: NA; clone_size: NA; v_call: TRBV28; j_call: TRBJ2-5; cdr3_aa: CASSLFGDERLQETQYF; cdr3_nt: TGTGCCAGCAGTTTATTTGGTGATGAGCGGTTACAAGAGACCCAGTACTTC
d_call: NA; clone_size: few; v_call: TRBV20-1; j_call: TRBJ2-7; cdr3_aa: CSAGTSSYEQYF; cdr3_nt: TGCAGTGCTGGCACTAGCTCCTACGAGCAGTACTTC
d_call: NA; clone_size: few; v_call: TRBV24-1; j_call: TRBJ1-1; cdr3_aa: CATSAGGEAFF; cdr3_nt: TGTGCCACCAGTGCGGGAGGGGAAGCTTTCTTT
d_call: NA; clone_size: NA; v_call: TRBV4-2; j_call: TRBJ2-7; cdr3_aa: CASSQEGASYDEQYF; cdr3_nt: TGTGCCAGCAGCCAAGAGGGTGCCAGCTACGACGAGCAGTACTTC
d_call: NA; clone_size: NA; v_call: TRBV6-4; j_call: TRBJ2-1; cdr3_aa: CASSSTRENEQFF; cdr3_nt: TGTGCCAGCAGTTCCACCAGGGAGAATGAGCAGTTCTTC
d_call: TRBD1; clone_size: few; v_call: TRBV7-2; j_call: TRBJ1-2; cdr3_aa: CASSSTLGQGWYYGYTF; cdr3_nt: TGTGCCAGCAGCTCAACCCTCGGACAGGGGTGGTACTATGGCTACACCTTC
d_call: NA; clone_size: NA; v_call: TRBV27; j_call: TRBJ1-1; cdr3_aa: CASSLSRQGYTEAFF; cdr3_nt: TGTGCCAGCAGTTTATCGCGGCAGGGTTACACTGAAGCTTTCTTT
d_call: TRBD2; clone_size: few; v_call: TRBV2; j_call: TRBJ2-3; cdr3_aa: CARTGTSGAITDTQYF; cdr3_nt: TGTGCCAGAACTGGGACTAGCGGCGCTATCACAGATACGCAGTATTTT
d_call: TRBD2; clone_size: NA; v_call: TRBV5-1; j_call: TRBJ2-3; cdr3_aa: CASSGISGRPSTDTQYF; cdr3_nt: TGCGCCAGCAGCGGGATTAGCGGGAGGCCGAGCACAGATACGCAGTATTTT
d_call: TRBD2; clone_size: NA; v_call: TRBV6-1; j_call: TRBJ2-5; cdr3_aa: CASRWDDGGSQYF; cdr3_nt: TGTGCCAGCAGATGGGACGACGGGGGGTCCCAGTACTTC
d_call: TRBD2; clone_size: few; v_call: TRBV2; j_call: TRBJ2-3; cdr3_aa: CASSPIAGGATDTQYF; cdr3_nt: TGTGCCAGCAGTCCAATAGCGGGGGGGGCTACAGATACGCAGTATTTT
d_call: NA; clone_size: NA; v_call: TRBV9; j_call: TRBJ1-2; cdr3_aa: CASSARTGGYTF; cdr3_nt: TGTGCCAGCAGCGCCCGGACTGGCGGCTACACCTTC